The 19 T cell receptor beta chains below all came from one sample that was sequenced in a study of monozygotic twins with inflammatory bowel disease. Using the 5' RACE reads, TCRdb records one entry per CDR3 protein without DNA. The specimen's table records 330,000 or so distinct CDR3 sequences. The material sequenced was blood. All receptors come from a human donor with ulcerative colitis or Crohn's disease, or a healthy co-twin of an affected twin (not recorded which).

The chain has TRBV7-8 and TRBJ1-4. Germline-derived CDR1 and CDR2 are SGHVS and FQNEAQ. The CDR3 spans 16 residues. The CDR3: CASSLRAQATNEKLFF.

V is TRBV5-1 and J is TRBJ2-1; TCRdb designates TRBD2, a call that cannot be tested without DNA. Germline CDR1 SGHRS, CDR2 YFSETQ. This CDR3 contains 16 residues. The CDR3 sequence: CASRALAGGAYNEQFF. The complete variable domain, with remaining parts taken from reference TRBV5-1 and TRBJ2-1, reads KAGVTQTPRYLIKTRGQQVTLSCSPISGHRSVSWYQQTPGQGLQFLFEYFSETQRNKGNFPGRFSGRQFSNSRSEMNVSTLELGDSALYLCASRALAGGAYNEQFFGPGTRLTVL.

This chain uses TRBV29-1 with TRBJ1-4; TCRdb's D call of TRBD1 is untestable without DNA. Per the germline V gene, CDR1 is SQVTM and CDR2 is ANQGSEA. CDR3 length: 14 amino acids. This chain's CDR3 is CSVAVGQNNEKLFF.

The chain carries TRBV27 and TRBJ2-5; TCRdb proposes TRBD2, but this gene call is untestable without DNA. This CDR3 comprises 19 residues. Germline V lookup: CDR1 MNHEY, CDR2 SMNVEV (reference sequence). CDR3 loop: CASSLIGTSGGMGLETQYF.

J is TRBJ2-1 and V is TRBV11-1; the D call from TCRdb, TRBD1, cannot be confirmed without DNA. This CDR3 is built from 14 residues. CDR1 and CDR2 from the germline V gene are SGHAT and FQDESV (reference sequence). This CDR3 is CASSRQVKLDEQFF.

The chain is built from TRBV19 and TRBJ1-1; TCRdb designates TRBD1, a call that cannot be tested without DNA. There are 13 residues in the CDR3. Germline V gives CDR1 LNHDA, CDR2 SQIVND (reference sequence). The CDR3 reads CASYRGWSTEAFF.

This sequence joins TRBV29-1 and TRBJ2-1; TCRdb proposes TRBD2, but this gene call is untestable without DNA. The CDR3 covers 16 residues. Germline CDR1 SQVTM, CDR2 ANQGSEA. CDR3 residues: CSVVPGAGFTYNEQFF.

The chain recombines TRBV6-2 or TRBV6-3 with TRBJ1-1. Germline V CDR1 and CDR2: MNHEY, SVGEGT. CDR3 length: 18 amino acids. The CDR3 protein is CASSYSWGSGFTDTEAFF.

The chain has TRBV5-1 and TRBJ2-6. This CDR3 contains 14 residues. Germline loops: CDR1 SGHRS, CDR2 YFSETQ. This chain's CDR3 is CASSLMPGANVLTF.

The rearrangement uses TRBV6-6 and TRBJ1-2; TCRdb designates TRBD1, a call that cannot be tested without DNA. The CDR3 has 14 residues. Germline CDR1 reads MNHNY; CDR2 reads SVGAGI (reference sequence). CDR3 amino acids: CASTPWGRGEGYTF.

The chain uses TRBV27 and TRBJ1-1. The length of the CDR3 is 14 residues. Germline V gene lookup returns CDR1 MNHEY and CDR2 SMNVEV (reference sequence). CDR3 sequence reads: CASSLQETHTEAFF.

The rearrangement joins TRBV5-6 to TRBJ2-7; with no DNA, the TCRdb D assignment of TRBD1 cannot be verified. The CDR3 has 13 residues. Germline V gene sequence: CDR1 SGHDT, CDR2 YYEEEE. The CDR3 protein is CAGGKTGQHEQYF.

The rearrangement uses TRBV5-1 and TRBJ2-3; TCRdb designates TRBD1, a call that cannot be tested without DNA. Germline loops: CDR1 SGHRS, CDR2 YFSETQ. The CDR3 length is 16 residues. The CDR3 protein is CASSKQGEISTDTQYF. The variable domain in full, with the rest retrieved from reference TRBV5-1 and TRBJ2-3, is KAGVTQTPRYLIKTRGQQVTLSCSPISGHRSVSWYQQTPGQGLQFLFEYFSETQRNKGNFPGRFSGRQFSNSRSEMNVSTLELGDSALYLCASSKQGEISTDTQYFGPGTRLTVL.

V is TRBV5-4 and J is TRBJ2-5; TCRdb indicates TRBD2, and absent DNA this call remains unverified. In germline, CDR1 is SGHNT, CDR2 YYREEE (reference sequence). CDR3 size: 18 residues. The CDR3: CASSRTSGGATVIETQYF.

The chain couples TRBV3-1 to TRBJ2-5. This CDR3 is 15 amino acids long. Per the germline V gene, CDR1 is LGHDT and CDR2 is YNNKEL (reference sequence). The CDR3 sequence: CASSQDLARQETQYF.

The chain combines TRBV20-1 with TRBJ2-3; lacking DNA, the TRBD2 call made by TCRdb goes unchecked. CDR1 and CDR2 (germline): DFQATT, SNEGSKA (reference sequence). CDR3 length: 18 residues. The CDR3 here is CSATGLAGNARVQYTQYF.

The V gene is TRBV7-2, the J gene TRBJ2-4; without DNA, the TCRdb call of TRBD2 cannot be checked. The germline V gene has CDR1 SGHTA and CDR2 FQGNSA. The length of the CDR3 is 14 residues. CDR3 region: CASSLGPSGNIQYF.

The chain joins TRBV20-1 to TRBJ1-1; without DNA, the TCRdb call of TRBD1 cannot be checked. The CDR3 runs to 14 residues. The germline CDR1 and CDR2 sequences are DFQATT and SNEGSKA (reference sequence). CDR3 region: CSATRGGANTEAFF.

The genes are TRBV5-1 and TRBJ1-3. Germline V gives CDR1 SGHRS, CDR2 YFSETQ. The CDR3 sequence is 18 residues long. The CDR3: CASSRGGSSPGSGNTIYF.